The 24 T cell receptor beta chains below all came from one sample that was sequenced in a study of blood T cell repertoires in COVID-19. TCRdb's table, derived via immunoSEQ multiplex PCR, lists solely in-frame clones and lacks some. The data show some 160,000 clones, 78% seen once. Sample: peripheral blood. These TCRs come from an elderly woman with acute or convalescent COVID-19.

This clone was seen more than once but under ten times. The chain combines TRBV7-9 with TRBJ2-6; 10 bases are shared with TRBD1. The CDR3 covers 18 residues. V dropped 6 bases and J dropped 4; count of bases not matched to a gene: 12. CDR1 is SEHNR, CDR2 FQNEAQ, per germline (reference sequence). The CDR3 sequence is CASRPGTGASRGANVLTF. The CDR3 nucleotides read TGTGCCAGCAGGCCCGGGACAGGGGCGTCTAGGGGGGCCAACGTCCTGACTTTC.

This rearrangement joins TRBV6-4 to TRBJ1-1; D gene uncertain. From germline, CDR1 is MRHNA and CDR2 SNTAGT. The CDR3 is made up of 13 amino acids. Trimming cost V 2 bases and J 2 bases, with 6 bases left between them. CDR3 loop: CASSDQANTEAFF. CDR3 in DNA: TGTGCCAGCAGTGACCAGGCAAACACTGAAGCTTTCTTT.

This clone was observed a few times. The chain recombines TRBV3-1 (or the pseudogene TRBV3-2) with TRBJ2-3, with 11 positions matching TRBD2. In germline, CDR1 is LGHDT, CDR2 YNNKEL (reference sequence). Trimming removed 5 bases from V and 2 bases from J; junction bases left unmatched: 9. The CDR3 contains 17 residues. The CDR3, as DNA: TGTGCCAGCAGCTTTGGGACTAGCGGAGGCCTCACAGATACGCAGTATTTT. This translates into CASSFGTSGGLTDTQYF.

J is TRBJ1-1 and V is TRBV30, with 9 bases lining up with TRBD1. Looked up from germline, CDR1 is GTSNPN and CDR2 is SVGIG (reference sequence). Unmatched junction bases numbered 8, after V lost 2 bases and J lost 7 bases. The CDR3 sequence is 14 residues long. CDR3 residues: CAWSLRDRGIEAFF. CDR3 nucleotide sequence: TGTGCCTGGAGTTTACGAGACAGGGGGATTGAAGCTTTCTTT.

The CDR3 loop is CATMQDRVPQPQHF. The DNA of the CDR3 is TGTGCCACCATGCAGGACAGGGTGCCTCAGCCCCAGCATTTT. The genes are TRBV28 and TRBJ1-5, with 8 bases lining up with TRBD1. The CDR3 consists of 14 residues. V was clipped by 10 bases and J by 6 bases; unmatched bases: 11. Per germline, CDR1 MDHEN and CDR2 SYDVKM.

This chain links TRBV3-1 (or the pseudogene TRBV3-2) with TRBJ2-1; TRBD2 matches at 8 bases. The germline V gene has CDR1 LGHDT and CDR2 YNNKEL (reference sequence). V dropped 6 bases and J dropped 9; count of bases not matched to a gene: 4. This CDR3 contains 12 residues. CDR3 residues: CASRFGGGEQFF. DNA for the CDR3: TGTGCCAGCAGGTTCGGGGGGGGTGAGCAGTTCTTC.

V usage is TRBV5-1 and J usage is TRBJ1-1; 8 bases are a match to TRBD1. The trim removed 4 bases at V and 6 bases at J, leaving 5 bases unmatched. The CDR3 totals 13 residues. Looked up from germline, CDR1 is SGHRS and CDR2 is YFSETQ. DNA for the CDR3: TGCGCCAGCAGCCTACAGGGGGGATCTGAAGCTTTCTTT. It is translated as CASSLQGGSEAFF.

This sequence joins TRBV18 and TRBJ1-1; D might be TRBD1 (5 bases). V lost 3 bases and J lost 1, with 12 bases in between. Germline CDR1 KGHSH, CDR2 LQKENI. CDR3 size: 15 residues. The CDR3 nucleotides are TGTGCCAGCTCACCGGGACTCCCGGGGAACACTGAAGCTTTCTTT. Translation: CASSPGLPGNTEAFF.

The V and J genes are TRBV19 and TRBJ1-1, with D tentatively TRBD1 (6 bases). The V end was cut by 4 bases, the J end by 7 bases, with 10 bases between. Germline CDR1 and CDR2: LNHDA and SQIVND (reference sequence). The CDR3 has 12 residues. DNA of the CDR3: TGTGCCAGTAGTAGGGGGCCGGGTGAAGCTTTCTTT. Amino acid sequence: CASSRGPGEAFF. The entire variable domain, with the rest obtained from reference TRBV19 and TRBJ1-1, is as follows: DGGITQSPKYLFRKEGQNVTLSCEQNLNHDAMYWYRQDPGQGLRLIYYSQIVNDFQKGDIAEGYSVSREKKESFPLTVTSAQKNPTAFYLCASSRGPGEAFFGQGTRLTVV.

The DNA for the CDR3 is TGTGCCAGCAGCCCTTCGACTCTAAACATTCAGTACTTC. The encoded protein is CASSPSTLNIQYF. The chain carries TRBV5-4 and TRBJ2-4; D gene uncertain. V was shortened by 4 bases and J by 6 bases, with 11 bases between the two germline ends. Looked up from germline, CDR1 is SGHNT and CDR2 is YYREEE (reference sequence). This CDR3 comprises 13 residues.

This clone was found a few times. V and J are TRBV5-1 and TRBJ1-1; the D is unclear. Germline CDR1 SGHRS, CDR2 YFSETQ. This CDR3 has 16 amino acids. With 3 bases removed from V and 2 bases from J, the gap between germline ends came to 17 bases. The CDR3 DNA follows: TGCGCCAGCAGCTCGGGGATTCATCAAATCAACACTGAAGCTTTCTTT. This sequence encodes CASSSGIHQINTEAFF. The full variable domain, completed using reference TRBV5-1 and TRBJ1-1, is KAGVTQTPRYLIKTRGQQVTLSCSPISGHRSVSWYQQTPGQGLQFLFEYFSETQRNKGNFPGRFSGRQFSNSRSEMNVSTLELGDSALYLCASSSGIHQINTEAFFGQGTRLTVV.

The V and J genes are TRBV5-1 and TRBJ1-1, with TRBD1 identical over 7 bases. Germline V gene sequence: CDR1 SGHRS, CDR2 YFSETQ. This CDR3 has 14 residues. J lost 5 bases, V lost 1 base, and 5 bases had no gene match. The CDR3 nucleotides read TGCGCCAGCAGCTTGACAGGGGTTTTTACTGAAGCTTTCTTT. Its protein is CASSLTGVFTEAFF.

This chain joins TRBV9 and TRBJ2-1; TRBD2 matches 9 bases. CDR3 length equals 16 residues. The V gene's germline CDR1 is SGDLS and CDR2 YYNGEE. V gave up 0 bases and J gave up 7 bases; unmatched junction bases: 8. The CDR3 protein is CASSVAGAGGMNEQFF. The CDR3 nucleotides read TGTGCCAGCAGCGTAGCTGGGGCGGGAGGGATGAATGAGCAGTTCTTC.

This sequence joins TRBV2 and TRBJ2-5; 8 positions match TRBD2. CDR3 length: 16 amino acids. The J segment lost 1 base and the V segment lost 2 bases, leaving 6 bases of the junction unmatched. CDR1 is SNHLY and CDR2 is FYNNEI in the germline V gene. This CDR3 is CASSEYSGEFQETQYF. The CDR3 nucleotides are TGTGCCAGCAGTGAATATAGCGGGGAATTCCAAGAGACCCAGTACTTC. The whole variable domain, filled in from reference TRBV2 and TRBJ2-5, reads EPEVTQTPSHQVTQMGQEVILRCVPISNHLYFYWYRQILGQKVEFLVSFYNNEISEKSEIFDDQFSVERPDGSNFTLKIRSTKLEDSAMYFCASSEYSGEFQETQYFGPGTRLLVL.

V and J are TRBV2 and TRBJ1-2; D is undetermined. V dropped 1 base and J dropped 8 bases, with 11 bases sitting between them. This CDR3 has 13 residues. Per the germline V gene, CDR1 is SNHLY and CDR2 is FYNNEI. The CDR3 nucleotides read TGTGCCAGCAGTGAAGGACGGGGTTGGGGCTACACCTTC. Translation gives CASSEGRGWGYTF.

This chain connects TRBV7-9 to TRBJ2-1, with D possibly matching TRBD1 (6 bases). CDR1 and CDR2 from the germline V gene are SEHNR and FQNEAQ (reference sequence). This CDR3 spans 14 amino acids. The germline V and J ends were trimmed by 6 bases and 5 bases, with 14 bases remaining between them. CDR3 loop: CASSLGQSDNEQFF. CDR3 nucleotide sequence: TGTGCCAGCAGTTTGGGACAATCGGACAATGAGCAGTTCTTC.

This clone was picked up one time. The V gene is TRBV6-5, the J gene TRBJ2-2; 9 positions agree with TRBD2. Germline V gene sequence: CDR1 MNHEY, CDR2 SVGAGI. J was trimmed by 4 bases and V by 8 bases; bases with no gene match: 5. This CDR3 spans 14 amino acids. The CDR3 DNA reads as TGTGCCAGCCGGGCTAGCGGGATCACCGGGGAGCTGTTTTTT. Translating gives CASRASGITGELFF.

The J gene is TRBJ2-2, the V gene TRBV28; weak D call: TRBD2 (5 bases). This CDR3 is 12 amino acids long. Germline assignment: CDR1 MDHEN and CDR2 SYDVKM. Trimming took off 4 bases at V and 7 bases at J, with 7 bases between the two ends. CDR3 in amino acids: CASSWRVGELFF. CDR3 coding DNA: TGTGCCAGCAGTTGGCGGGTCGGGGAGCTGTTTTTT.

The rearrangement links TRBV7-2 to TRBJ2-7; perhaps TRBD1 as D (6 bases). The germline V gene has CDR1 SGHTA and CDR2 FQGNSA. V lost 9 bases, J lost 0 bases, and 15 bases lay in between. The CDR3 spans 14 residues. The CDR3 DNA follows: TGTGCCAGTAGGGGGTACAGCACCTCCTACGAGCAGTACTTC. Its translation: CASRGYSTSYEQYF.

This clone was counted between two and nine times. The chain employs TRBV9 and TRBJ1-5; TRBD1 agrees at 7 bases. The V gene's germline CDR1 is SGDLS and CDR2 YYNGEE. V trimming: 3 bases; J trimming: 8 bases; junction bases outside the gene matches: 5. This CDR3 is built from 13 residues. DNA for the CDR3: TGTGCCAGCAGCGCACAGCAGGGGGAGCCCCAGCATTTT. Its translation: CASSAQQGEPQHF. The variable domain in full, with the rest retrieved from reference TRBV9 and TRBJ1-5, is DSGVTQTPKHLITATGQRVTLRCSPRSGDLSVYWYQQSLDQGLQFLIQYYNGEERAKGNILERFSAQQFPDLHSELNLSSLELGDSALYFCASSAQQGEPQHFGDGTRLSIL.

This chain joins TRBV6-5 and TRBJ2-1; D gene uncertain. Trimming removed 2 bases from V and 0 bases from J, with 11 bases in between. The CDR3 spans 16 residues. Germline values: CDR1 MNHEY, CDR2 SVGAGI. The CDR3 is CASSYGTQPSYNEQFF. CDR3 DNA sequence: TGTGCCAGCAGTTACGGTACTCAACCCTCCTACAATGAGCAGTTCTTC.

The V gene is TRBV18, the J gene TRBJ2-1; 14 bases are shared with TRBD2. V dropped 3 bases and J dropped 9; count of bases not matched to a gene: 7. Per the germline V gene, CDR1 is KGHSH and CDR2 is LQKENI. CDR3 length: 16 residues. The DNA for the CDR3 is TGTGCCAGCTCACCCGGGACTAGCGGGGGAATGGGTGAGCAGTTCTTC. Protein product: CASSPGTSGGMGEQFF.

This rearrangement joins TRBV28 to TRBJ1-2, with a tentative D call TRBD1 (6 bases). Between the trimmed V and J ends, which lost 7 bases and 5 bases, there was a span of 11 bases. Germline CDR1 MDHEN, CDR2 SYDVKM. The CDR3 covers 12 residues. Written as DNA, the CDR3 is TGTGCCAGCACCCTGAGGGGGTATGGCTACACCTTC. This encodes CASTLRGYGYTF.

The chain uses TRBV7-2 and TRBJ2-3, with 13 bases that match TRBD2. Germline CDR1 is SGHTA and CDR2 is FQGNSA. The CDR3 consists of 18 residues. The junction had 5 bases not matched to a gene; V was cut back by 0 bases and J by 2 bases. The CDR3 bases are TGTGCCAGCAGCTTAGCGCCGGGACTAGCGGGAACCACAGATACGCAGTATTTT. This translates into CASSLAPGLAGTTDTQYF.